The sequence of this TCR beta chain was determined in a study of lymphopenia after photon versus proton radiotherapy. Findings of the study overall: Relative stability marked proton patients; photon patients lost diversity and naive cells. Post-nadir diversity loss with photons came from oligoclonal expansion, particularly CD8+ Temra cells. A bigger post-nadir fall in TCR diversity correlated inversely with survival time in deceased patients.

Clones were sequenced by immunoSEQ multiplex PCR, and TCRdb holds only the in-frame ones, with some missing. This sample yields about 45,000 clones, of which 65% to 90% are seen a single time; roughly 2.3% belongs to the top ten. Comments on this clone: Its antigen is not known.

V was clipped by 1 base and J by 4 bases; unmatched bases: 9. From germline, CDR1 is SGHTA and CDR2 FQGNSA. The CDR3 has 16 residues. The rearrangement links TRBV7-2 to TRBJ2-5; 7 positions agree with TRBD1. This sequence was found in a man between 40 and 49 years old with gastric cancer. Sequencing used peripheral blood, obtained from a patient treated with photon-based radiotherapy. The CDR3: CASSLVGQATGETQYF. The DNA for the CDR3 is TGTGCCAGCAGCTTAGTCGGACAGGCCACCGGAGAGACCCAGTACTTC. Variable domain in full (rest from reference TRBV7-2 and TRBJ2-5): GAGVSQSPSNKVTEKGKDVELRCDPISGHTALYWYRQSLGQGLEFLIYFQGNSAPDKSGLPSDRFSAERTGGSVSTLTIQRTQQEDSAVYLCASSLVGQATGETQYFGPGTRLLVL.